This TCR beta chain was captured in a study of shared clonotypes between healthy human individuals. The wider study: CD4 naive and memory got three plates each, CD8 naive two, CD8 memory one.

A remark on this clone: Antigen specificity is unknown.

Source study methods: Filtering differed because ImmunoSEQ produced junction-only sequences that carried no quality scores. This table comes from immunoSEQ multiplex PCR, and its TCRdb copy is limited to in-frame clones, with some not included. The DNA gave D and trimming, while V, J and clone size come from that table. The data contain over 2,000,000 clones, just over 90% of them singletons. The CDR3 runs to 17 residues. The naive CD8 population came from CD45RO-negative cells selected for CCR7, without terminally differentiated effector memory CD45RA+ cells. Findings and limits, study-wide: Compared with memory subsets, naive subsets generally had larger estimated richness. Naive CD4 clonotype sharing across a few donors was 4.5% to 6%.

The sequencing sample was made of naive CD8+ T cells from PBMCs. The chain employs TRBV21-1 and TRBJ1-1; the listed D gene, TRBD1, was not tested against the DNA. TRBV21-1 counts as a pseudogene. The sequence derives from a man younger than 30 in good health. Some clones in this sample may be carry-over from other donors' samples. In nucleotides, the CDR3 is TGTGCCAGCAGAAACAGGGGGCGGAAGGATTGGAACACTGAAGCTTTCTTT. Its protein is CASRNRGRKDWNTEAFF.